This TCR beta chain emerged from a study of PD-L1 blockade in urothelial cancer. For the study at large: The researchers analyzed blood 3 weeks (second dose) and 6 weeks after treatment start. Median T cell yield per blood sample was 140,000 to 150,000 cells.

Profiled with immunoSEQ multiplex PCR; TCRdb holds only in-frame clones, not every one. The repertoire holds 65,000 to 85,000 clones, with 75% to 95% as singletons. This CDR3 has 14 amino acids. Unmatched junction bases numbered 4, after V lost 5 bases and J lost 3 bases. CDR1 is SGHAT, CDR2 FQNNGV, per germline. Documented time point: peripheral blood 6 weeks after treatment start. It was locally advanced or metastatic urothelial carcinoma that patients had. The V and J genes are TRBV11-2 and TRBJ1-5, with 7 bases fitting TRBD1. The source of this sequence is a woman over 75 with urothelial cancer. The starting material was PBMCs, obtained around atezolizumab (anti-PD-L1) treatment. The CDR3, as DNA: TGTGCCAGCAGCCAGGGACAGATCAATCAGCCCCAGCATTTT. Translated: CASSQGQINQPQHF.